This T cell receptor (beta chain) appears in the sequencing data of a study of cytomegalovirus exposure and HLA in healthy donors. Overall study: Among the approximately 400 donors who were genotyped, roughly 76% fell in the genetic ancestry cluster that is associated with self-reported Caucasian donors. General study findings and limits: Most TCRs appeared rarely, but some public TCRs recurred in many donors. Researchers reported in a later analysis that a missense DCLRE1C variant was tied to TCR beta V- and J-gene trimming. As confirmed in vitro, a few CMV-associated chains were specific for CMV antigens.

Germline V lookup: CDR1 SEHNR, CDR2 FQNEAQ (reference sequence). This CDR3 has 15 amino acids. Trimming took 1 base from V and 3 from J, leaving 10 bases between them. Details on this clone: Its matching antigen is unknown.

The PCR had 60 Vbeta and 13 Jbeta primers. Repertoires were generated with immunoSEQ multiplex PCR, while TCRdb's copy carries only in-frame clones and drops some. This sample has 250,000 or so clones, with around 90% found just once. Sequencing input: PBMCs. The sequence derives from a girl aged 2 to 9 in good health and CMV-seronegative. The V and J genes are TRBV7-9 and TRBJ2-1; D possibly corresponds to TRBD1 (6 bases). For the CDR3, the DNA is TGTGCCAGCAGCTTAGTGGGGGCGAACTACAATGAGCAGTTCTTC. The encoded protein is CASSLVGANYNEQFF.